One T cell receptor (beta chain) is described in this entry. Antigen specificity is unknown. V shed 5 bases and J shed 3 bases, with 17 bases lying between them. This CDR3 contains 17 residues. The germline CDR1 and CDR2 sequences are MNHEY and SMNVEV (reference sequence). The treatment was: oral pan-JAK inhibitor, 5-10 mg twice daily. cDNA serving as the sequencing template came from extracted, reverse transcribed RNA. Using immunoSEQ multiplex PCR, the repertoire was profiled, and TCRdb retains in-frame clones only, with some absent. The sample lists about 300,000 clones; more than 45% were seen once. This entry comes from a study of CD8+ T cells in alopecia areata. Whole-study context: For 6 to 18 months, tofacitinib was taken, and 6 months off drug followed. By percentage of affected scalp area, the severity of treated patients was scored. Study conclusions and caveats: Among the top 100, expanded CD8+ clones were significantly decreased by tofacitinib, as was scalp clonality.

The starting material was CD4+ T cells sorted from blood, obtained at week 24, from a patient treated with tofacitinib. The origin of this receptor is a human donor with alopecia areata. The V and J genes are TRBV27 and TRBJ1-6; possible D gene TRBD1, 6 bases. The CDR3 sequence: CASSLGRGAGYNSPLHF. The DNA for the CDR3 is TGTGCCAGCAGTCTTGGGAGGGGGGCCGGCTATAATTCACCCCTCCACTTT.